This entry lists 9 T cell receptor beta chains sequenced from one sample in a study of a mutant IDH1 vaccine in newly diagnosed glioma. Libraries were prepared by immunoSEQ multiplex PCR; TCRdb keeps only in-frame clonotypes and omits some of them. The data contain under 95,000 clones, 90% to 95% of them singletons. Described time point: week 5, during vaccination. What each vaccine dose contained was 300 ug of mutant IDH1 20-mer peptide, accompanied by topical imiquimod. No antigens are known for them. Sequenced material: PBMCs, taken from a glioma patient whose treatment included an IDH1 peptide vaccine. Every receptor here comes from a woman aged 45-60 years with glioma.

The V gene is TRBV10-3, the J gene TRBJ2-7; TRBD1 is a possible D gene (5 bases). This CDR3 contains 14 residues. V was trimmed by 10 bases and J by 4 bases, leaving 20 bases between them. Germline CDR1 is ENHRY and CDR2 is SYGVKD. The CDR3 coding sequence is TGTGCCACCAAAGGGGCCAGGGCCTTATACGAGCAGTACTTC. This codes for CATKGARALYEQYF.

The genes are TRBV28 and TRBJ2-7; D gene ambiguous. V was cut by 5 bases and J by 1 base, with 24 bases left in between. Looked up from germline, CDR1 is MDHEN and CDR2 is SYDVKM. The CDR3 totals 18 residues. DNA for the CDR3: TGTGCCAGCAGTCCCTCCCAAGTTAATAGACCCGGTTCCTACGAGCAGTACTTC. Protein: CASSPSQVNRPGSYEQYF. The full variable domain, its missing parts supplied by reference TRBV28 and TRBJ2-7, is DVKVTQSSRYLVKRTGEKVFLECVQDMDHENMFWYRQDPGLGLRLIYFSYDVKMKEKGDIPEGYSVSREKKERFSLILESASTNQTSMYLCASSPSQVNRPGSYEQYFGPGTRLTVT.

This chain connects TRBV29-1 to TRBJ1-1; 8 nucleotides agree with TRBD1. The ends lost 6 bases at V and 11 bases at J; junction bases unmatched: 11. CDR1 SQVTM and CDR2 ANQGSEA come from the germline V gene. The CDR3 has 12 amino acids. As DNA, the CDR3 is TGCAGCGTCACCCAGCAGGACAGGGTGGCTTTCTTT. This codes for CSVTQQDRVAFF.

The genes are TRBV6-5 and TRBJ2-7; 8 nucleotides align to TRBD1. Germline lookup yields CDR1 MNHEY and CDR2 SVGAGI. V lost 6 bases and J lost 0; bases outside the gene matches: 4. The CDR3 is 14 amino acids. The CDR3 sequence is CASSYRGYSYEQYF. Here the CDR3 DNA reads TGTGCCAGCAGCTACAGGGGGTACTCCTACGAGCAGTACTTC.

The count of this clone is one. The chain employs TRBV9 and TRBJ2-1; 11 bases are a match to TRBD2. The CDR3 consists of 16 residues. The ends lost 3 bases at V and 3 bases at J; junction bases unmatched: 5. The germline gives CDR1 SGDLS, CDR2 YYNGEE. CDR3 loop: CASSGGLADNYNEQFF. CDR3 bases: TGTGCCAGCAGCGGGGGACTAGCGGATAACTACAATGAGCAGTTCTTC.

The chain couples TRBV27 to TRBJ1-5, with D tentatively TRBD1 (6 bases). Germline loops: CDR1 MNHEY, CDR2 SMNVEV (reference sequence). V was pared by 2 bases and J by 4 bases, with 12 bases between. The length of the CDR3 is 15 residues. The chain's CDR3 is CASSLQGLGNQPQHF. The CDR3 DNA sequence: TGTGCCAGCAGTTTACAGGGGCTGGGGAATCAGCCCCAGCATTTT.

In this sample, this clone turned up once. The chain combines TRBV19 with TRBJ1-5, with a tentative D call TRBD1 (5 bases). The CDR3 runs 13 residues. The germline CDR1 and CDR2 sequences are LNHDA and SQIVND (reference sequence). With 5 bases removed from V and 4 bases from J, the gap between germline ends came to 9 bases. The CDR3 here is CASSSGPNQPQHF. The CDR3 DNA follows: TGTGCCAGTAGTTCGGGACCGAATCAGCCCCAGCATTTT. Complete variable domain (other parts from reference TRBV19 and TRBJ1-5): DGGITQSPKYLFRKEGQNVTLSCEQNLNHDAMYWYRQDPGQGLRLIYYSQIVNDFQKGDIAEGYSVSREKKESFPLTVTSAQKNPTAFYLCASSSGPNQPQHFGDGTRLSIL.

The chain joins TRBV2 to TRBJ2-4; 12 bases fit TRBD1. The CDR3 covers 15 residues. Trimming cost V 6 bases and J 8 bases; bases outside gene matches: 8. CDR1 SNHLY and CDR2 FYNNEI come from the germline V gene. CDR3 sequence: CASRGQGAWLDIQYF. CDR3 nucleotide sequence: TGTGCCAGCAGGGGACAGGGGGCTTGGTTAGACATTCAGTACTTC.

The gene calls are TRBV6-6 and TRBJ2-1, with D perhaps matching TRBD1 (5 bases). The CDR3 sequence is 12 residues long. Trimming took 8 bases from V and 7 from J, leaving 12 bases between them. Germline assignment: CDR1 MNHNY and CDR2 SVGAGI (reference sequence). The CDR3 here is CASGRAANEQFF. CDR3 in DNA: TGTGCCAGCGGCAGGGCCGCTAATGAGCAGTTCTTC.